The clone carrying this T cell receptor (beta chain) was detected ten times or more. This table comes from immunoSEQ multiplex PCR, and its TCRdb copy is limited to in-frame clones, with some not included. In the table there are about 1.1 million clones, approximately 80% of which are singletons. This record belongs to a study of shared clonotypes between healthy human individuals. V gave up 3 bases and J gave up 7 bases; unmatched junction bases: 6. The CDR3 runs to 14 residues. In germline, CDR1 is MDHEN, CDR2 SYDVKM. The clonotype was recovered from a man younger than 30 in good health. Some clones in this sample may be carry-over from other donors' samples. The sequencing input was memory CD4+ T cells from PBMCs. Subset indicated: CD45RA-negative fraction. The chain has TRBV28 and TRBJ2-1, with 7 bases that match TRBD2. The CDR3 region has the DNA TGTGCCAGCAGTTTCGCGGGAGCAAATAATGAGCAGTTCTTC. Translation gives CASSFAGANNEQFF.